This TCR beta chain was observed in a study of CD4 T cell repertoires in COVID-19 (dated by TCRdb to the early 2020s). About the full investigation: For cross-reactivity analysis, CFSE-low cells were expanded with IL-2 for nine to eleven days, then relabeled and restimulated with spike proteins from other coronaviruses. In COVID-19-recovered individuals, the study described naturally processed CD4+ T cell responses to SARS-CoV-2 spike and nucleoprotein and used TCR Vbeta sequencing to evaluate clonal composition. Subset-level TCR Vbeta repertoire analysis of SARS-CoV-2-reactive T cells was performed in a few recovered individuals.

The time point label corresponds to: sample from a COVID-19-recovered individual after infection. The donors were patients who had gone through COVID-19 ranging from mild to severe and had recovered. Uncultured memory T cell samples were subjected to sequencing directly after ex vivo isolation. CD4+ total memory, central memory, effector memory and circulating T follicular helper cells were isolated from peripheral blood mononuclear cells. The CDR3 runs 14 amino acids, cysteine and phenylalanine included. Left in the record is the CDR3 DNA by itself, 42 bases read in frame from the first base. V and J lose 0 bases and 10 bases, and a span of 15 bases separates them. Via the germline V gene, CDR1 is MNHEY and CDR2 SVGEGT. On this clone itself: Its antigen has not been determined. The sample holds no much larger clone one base away, and base qualities are not on file.

Summary of the overall study and its limitations: Consistent with cross-reactivity, between roughly 6 and 25% of SARS-CoV-2 clonotypes also showed up in secondary cultures stimulated with SARS-CoV and/or HKU1 spike. Several of the most expanded SARS-CoV-2-reactive clonotypes were present in two or all three memory subsets, which suggests intraclonal diversification.

The library came from the immunoSEQ multiplex PCR assay. The original pipeline was this. To quantify how much the repertoires of different subsets overlapped, the Chao-Jaccard similarity index was used along with counts of shared clonotypes. The source is immuneACCESS, and TCRdb retained only in-frame sequences with V and J called. Part of the clones is not carried over; for the studies checked, unresolved V genes explain less than half of this, and the remainder is unexplained. Clone size and the V and J calls come from that table; the DNA yielded D and trimming. The sample profile shows about 75,000 clones; around 82% of them were found once. Of the sample, roughly 0.6% falls within the top ten clones.

The chain joins TRBV6-2 or TRBV6-3 to TRBJ2-5, with the D call perhaps TRBD1 or TRBD2, each one matching 5 bases. The specimen comprised CD4+ T cells from peripheral blood, sampled after recovery from COVID-19. This TCR came from a human donor who had COVID-19. The nucleotide sequence is given as TGTGCCAGCAGTTACTCGGGGACCTCCGGGGACCAGTACTTC. Translated, it gives CASSYSGTSGDQYF.